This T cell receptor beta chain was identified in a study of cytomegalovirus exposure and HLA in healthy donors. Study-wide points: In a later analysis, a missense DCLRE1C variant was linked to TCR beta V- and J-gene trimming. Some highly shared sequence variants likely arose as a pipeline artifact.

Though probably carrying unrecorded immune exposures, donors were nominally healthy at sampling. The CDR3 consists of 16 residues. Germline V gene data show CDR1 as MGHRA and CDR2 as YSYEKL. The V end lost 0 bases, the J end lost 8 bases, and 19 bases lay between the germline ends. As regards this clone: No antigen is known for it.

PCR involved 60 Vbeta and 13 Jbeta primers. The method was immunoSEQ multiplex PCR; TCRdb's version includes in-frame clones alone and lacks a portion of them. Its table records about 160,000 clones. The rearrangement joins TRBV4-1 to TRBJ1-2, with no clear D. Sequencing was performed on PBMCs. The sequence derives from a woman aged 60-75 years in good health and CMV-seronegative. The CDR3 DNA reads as TGCGCCAGCAGCCAAGATTTGTATGGCATCCGTTCGGGCTACACCTTC. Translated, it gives CASSQDLYGIRSGYTF.